These 15 T cell receptor beta chains came from one sample sequenced in a study of PD-L1 blockade in urothelial cancer. Time point meaning: pretreatment peripheral blood. Repertoires were generated with immunoSEQ multiplex PCR, while TCRdb's copy carries only in-frame clones and drops some. The table records just under 40,000 clones, more than 85% of them present only once. The sequencing here drew on PBMCs, taken around atezolizumab (anti-PD-L1) treatment. These receptors originate from a woman aged 55-69 years with urothelial cancer.

This rearrangement joins TRBV6-1 to TRBJ1-4; no clear D. Germline V gene sequence: CDR1 MNHNS, CDR2 SASEGT. This CDR3 has 12 amino acids. V was pared by 11 bases and J by 0 bases, with 7 bases between. The CDR3 DNA reads TGTGCCCCCGTAGCAACTAATGAAAAACTGTTTTTT. It encodes CAPVATNEKLFF.

The CDR3 region is CASSVGVTGSVAEQYF. CDR3 bases: TGTGCCAGCAGCGTAGGAGTTACAGGTTCAGTTGCCGAGCAGTACTTC. This chain uses TRBV9 with TRBJ2-7, with a possible D match to TRBD1 (5 bases). Trimming cost V 0 bases and J 6 bases, with 19 bases left between them. From germline, CDR1 is SGDLS and CDR2 YYNGEE. This CDR3 spans 16 amino acids.

This clone has just one count. The chain couples TRBV4-2 to TRBJ1-5, with D possibly matching TRBD1 (6 bases). The CDR3 totals 16 residues. Trimming took off 1 base at V and 3 bases at J, with 13 bases between the two ends. Germline values: CDR1 LGHNA, CDR2 YNFKEQ. The CDR3 loop is CASSQGGPRDNQPQHF. The CDR3 DNA is TGTGCCAGCAGCCAAGGGGGGCCCAGGGACAATCAGCCCCAGCATTTT.

The chain has TRBV19 and TRBJ2-2, with D tentatively TRBD1 (6 bases). Between the trimmed V and J ends, which lost 4 bases and 2 bases, there was a span of 14 bases. Germline V gene sequence: CDR1 LNHDA, CDR2 SQIVND (reference sequence). CDR3 size: 16 residues. CDR3 region: CASSSGQSRNTGELFF. DNA of the CDR3: TGTGCCAGTAGTAGCGGACAGTCGAGAAACACCGGGGAGCTGTTTTTT.

The J gene is TRBJ2-1, the V gene TRBV11-3; 13 bases line up with TRBD2. The V segment lost 1 base and the J segment 0 bases; nucleotides outside the gene matches: 0. The length of the CDR3 is 17 residues. The germline V gene has CDR1 SGHNT and CDR2 YENEEA. The chain's CDR3 is CASSLGTSGSSYNEQFF. The CDR3 DNA follows: TGTGCCAGCAGCTTAGGGACTAGCGGGAGCTCCTACAATGAGCAGTTCTTC.

This clone has a handful of counts. The rearrangement links TRBV7-8 to TRBJ2-1; 8 nucleotides match TRBD2. With 5 bases clipped from V and 10 bases from J, the junction kept 13 bases outside the gene matches. Germline CDR1 is SGHVS and CDR2 is FQNEAQ. The CDR3 length is 15 residues. The DNA of the CDR3 is TGTGCCAGCAGCCTCATAGCGGGGCCTCGTCGGGAGCAGTTCTTC. The encoded protein is CASSLIAGPRREQFF.

The chain is built from TRBV28 and TRBJ1-5, with 10 bases matching TRBD1. The germline gives CDR1 MDHEN, CDR2 SYDVKM. The CDR3 runs 16 residues. V lost 5 bases and J lost 9; bases outside the gene matches: 13. The CDR3 nucleotides read TGTGCCAGCAGTCCCGACCCCGGACAGGGGGGTCGGCCCCAGCATTTT. Residues: CASSPDPGQGGRPQHF. Looking up the rest from reference TRBV28 and TRBJ1-5 gives the full variable domain: DVKVTQSSRYLVKRTGEKVFLECVQDMDHENMFWYRQDPGLGLRLIYFSYDVKMKEKGDIPEGYSVSREKKERFSLILESASTNQTSMYLCASSPDPGQGGRPQHFGDGTRLSIL.

This chain joins TRBV19 and TRBJ2-7, with D possibly TRBD2 on 5 matching bases. This CDR3 has 13 amino acids. The V gene's germline CDR1 is LNHDA and CDR2 SQIVND (reference sequence). The ends were cut back, 6 bases at V and 5 bases at J, with 14 bases in the middle. CDR3 DNA: TGTGCCAGTAGCCTTACGGGGAGCAACGAGCAGTACTTC. Protein: CASSLTGSNEQYF.

This clone occurred once. The V and J genes are TRBV5-1 and TRBJ1-1; 12 bases line up with TRBD1. From germline, CDR1 is SGHRS and CDR2 YFSETQ. Germline trimming cut 5 bases from V and 2 bases from J; bases unmatched to any gene: 4. The CDR3 is 15 amino acids. CDR3 coding DNA: TGCGCCAGCAGGGGACAGGGGGCGGTTAACACTGAAGCTTTCTTT. It codes for CASRGQGAVNTEAFF.

The chain employs TRBV11-1 and TRBJ2-1; 9 nucleotides agree with TRBD1. With V trimmed by 7 bases and J by 3 bases, 4 bases remained unmatched. This CDR3 region has 14 residues. CDR1 SGHAT and CDR2 FQDESV come from the germline V gene (reference sequence). As DNA, the CDR3 is TGTGCCAGCAACCCGGGACAGGGCTACAATGAGCAGTTCTTC. The encoded protein is CASNPGQGYNEQFF.

The rearrangement joins TRBV6-5 to TRBJ1-2; D ambiguous. The CDR3 extends over 16 amino acids. Germline-derived CDR1 and CDR2 are MNHEY and SVGAGI. Deletions cut 0 bases from V and 1 base from J, with 12 bases between. CDR3 nucleotides: TGTGCCAGCAGTTACTCGAGGGCAGCATTTAACTATGGCTACACCTTC. Translating it yields CASSYSRAAFNYGYTF.

This rearrangement joins TRBV2 to TRBJ2-7; TRBD1 might be the D (5 bases). Germline CDR1 reads SNHLY; CDR2 reads FYNNEI. The CDR3 runs 13 residues. Trimming took 7 bases from V and 2 from J, leaving 12 bases between them. The chain's CDR3 is CASNGDRAYEQYF. As DNA, the CDR3 is TGTGCCAGCAATGGAGACAGAGCCTACGAGCAGTACTTC.

The CDR3 protein is CASSRQGAREETQYF. CDR3 in DNA: TGCGCCAGCAGCCGACAGGGGGCGAGGGAAGAGACCCAGTACTTC. The V gene is TRBV5-1, the J gene TRBJ2-5; 10 bases fit TRBD1. The CDR3 contains 15 residues. The germline V gene has CDR1 SGHRS and CDR2 YFSETQ. J lost 3 bases, V lost 4 bases, and 6 bases had no gene match.

V and J are TRBV4-1 and TRBJ2-7, with 7 bases identical to TRBD2. CDR3 length equals 16 residues. The J segment lost 0 bases and the V segment lost 3 bases, leaving 8 bases of the junction unmatched. Germline V lookup: CDR1 MGHRA, CDR2 YSYEKL. This CDR3 reads CASSHLIAGSSYEQYF. CDR3 DNA sequence: TGCGCCAGCAGCCACCTCATAGCGGGCTCCTCCTACGAGCAGTACTTC.

V and J are TRBV7-9 and TRBJ2-7; a possible D gene is TRBD1 (5 bases). This CDR3 is built from 15 residues. Germline V gene sequence: CDR1 SEHNR, CDR2 FQNEAQ (reference sequence). V gave up 5 bases and J gave up 0 bases, with 14 bases separating them. CDR3 coding DNA: TGTGCCAGCAGCCCCATCCCGACAGCCTCCTACGAGCAGTACTTC. This codes for CASSPIPTASYEQYF.